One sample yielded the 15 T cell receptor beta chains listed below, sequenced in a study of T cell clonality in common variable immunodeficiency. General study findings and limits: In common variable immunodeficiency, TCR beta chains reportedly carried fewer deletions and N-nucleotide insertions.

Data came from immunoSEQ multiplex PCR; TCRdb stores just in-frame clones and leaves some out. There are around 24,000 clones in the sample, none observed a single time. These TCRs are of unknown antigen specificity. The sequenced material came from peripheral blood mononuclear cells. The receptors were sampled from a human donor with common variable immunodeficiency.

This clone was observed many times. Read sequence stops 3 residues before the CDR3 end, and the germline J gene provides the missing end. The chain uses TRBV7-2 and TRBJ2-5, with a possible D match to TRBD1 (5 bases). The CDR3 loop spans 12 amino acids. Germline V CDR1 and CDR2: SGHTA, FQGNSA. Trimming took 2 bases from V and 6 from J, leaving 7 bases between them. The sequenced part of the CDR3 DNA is TGTGCCAGCAGCTTAATGGGGCAGACC. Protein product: CASSLMGQT. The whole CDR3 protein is CASSLMGQTQYF.

CDR3 sequence reads: CASSPPLAEYEQYF. CDR3 DNA, as far as it was read: TGTGCCAGCAGTCCCCCACTAGCCGAGTACGAG. The chain joins TRBV6-2 or TRBV6-3 to TRBJ2-7; the D gene is possibly TRBD2 (6 bases). The read terminates 3 residues ahead of where the CDR3 ends, so the germline J gene completes it. Germline CDR1 is MNHEY and CDR2 is SVGEGT. This CDR3 has 14 amino acids. Trimming removed 5 bases from V and 4 bases from J, with 15 bases in between.

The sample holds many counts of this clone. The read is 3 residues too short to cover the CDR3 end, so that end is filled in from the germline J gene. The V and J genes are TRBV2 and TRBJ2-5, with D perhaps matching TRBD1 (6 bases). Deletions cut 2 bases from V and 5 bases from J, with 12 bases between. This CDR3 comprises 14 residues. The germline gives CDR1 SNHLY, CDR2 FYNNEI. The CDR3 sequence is CASSERQGHETQYF. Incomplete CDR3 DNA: TGTGCCAGCAGTGAAAGGCAGGGGCATGAGACC.

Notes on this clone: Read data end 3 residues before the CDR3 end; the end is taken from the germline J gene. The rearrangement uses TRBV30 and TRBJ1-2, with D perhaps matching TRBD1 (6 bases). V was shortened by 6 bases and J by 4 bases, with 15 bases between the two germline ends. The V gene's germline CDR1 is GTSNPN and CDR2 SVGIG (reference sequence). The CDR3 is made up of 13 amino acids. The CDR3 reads CACHQRGPYGYTF. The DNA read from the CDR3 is TGTGCCTGTCACCAGCGGGGGCCCTATGGC. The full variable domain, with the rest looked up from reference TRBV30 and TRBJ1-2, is SQTIHQWPATLVQPVGSPLSLECTVEGTSNPNLYWYRQAAGRGLQLLFYSVGIGQISSEVPQNLSASRPQDRQFILSSKKLLLSDSGFYLCACHQRGPYGYTFGSGTRLTVV.

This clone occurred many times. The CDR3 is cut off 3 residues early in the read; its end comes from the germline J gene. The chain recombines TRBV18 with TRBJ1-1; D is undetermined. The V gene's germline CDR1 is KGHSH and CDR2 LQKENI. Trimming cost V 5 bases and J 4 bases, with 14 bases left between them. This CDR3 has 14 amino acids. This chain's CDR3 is CASSFLEAGTEAFF. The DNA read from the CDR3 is TGTGCCAGCTCATTTCTGGAGGCGGGCACTGAA. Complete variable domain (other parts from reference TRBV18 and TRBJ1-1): NAGVMQNPRHLVRRRGQEARLRCSPMKGHSHVYWYRQLPEEGLKFMVYLQKENIIDESGMPKERFSAEFPKEGPSILRIQQVVRGDSAAYFCASSFLEAGTEAFFGQGTRLTVV.

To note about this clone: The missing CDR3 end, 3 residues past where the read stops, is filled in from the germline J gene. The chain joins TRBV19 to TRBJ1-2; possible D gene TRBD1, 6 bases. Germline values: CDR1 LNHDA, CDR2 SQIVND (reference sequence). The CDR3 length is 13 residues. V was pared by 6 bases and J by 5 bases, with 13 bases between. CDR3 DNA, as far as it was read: TGTGCCAGTAGGAGCCCCGGGACATATGGC. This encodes CASRSPGTYG. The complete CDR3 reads CASRSPGTYGYTF.

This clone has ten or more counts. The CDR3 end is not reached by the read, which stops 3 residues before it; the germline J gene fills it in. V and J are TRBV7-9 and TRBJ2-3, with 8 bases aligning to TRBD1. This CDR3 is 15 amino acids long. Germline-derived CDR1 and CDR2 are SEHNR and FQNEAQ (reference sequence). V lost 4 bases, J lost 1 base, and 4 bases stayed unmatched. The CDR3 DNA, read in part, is TGTGCCAGCAGCTCGACAGGGGCCGGCACAGATACG. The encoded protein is CASSSTGAGTDT. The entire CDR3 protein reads CASSSTGAGTDTQYF.

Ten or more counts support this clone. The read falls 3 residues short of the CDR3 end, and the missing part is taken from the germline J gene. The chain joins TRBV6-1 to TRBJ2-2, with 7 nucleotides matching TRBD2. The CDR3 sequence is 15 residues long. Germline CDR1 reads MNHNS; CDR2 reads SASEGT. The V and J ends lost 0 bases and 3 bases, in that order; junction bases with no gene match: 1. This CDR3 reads CASSEAAGDTGELFF. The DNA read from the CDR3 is TGTGCCAGCAGTGAAGCGGCGGGAGACACCGGGGAG.

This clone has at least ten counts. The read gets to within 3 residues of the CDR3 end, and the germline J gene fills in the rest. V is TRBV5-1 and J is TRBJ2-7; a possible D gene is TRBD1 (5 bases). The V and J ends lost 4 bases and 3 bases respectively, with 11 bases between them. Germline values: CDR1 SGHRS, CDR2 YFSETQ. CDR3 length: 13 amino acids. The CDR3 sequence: CASSQQEIYEQYF. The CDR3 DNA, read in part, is TGCGCCAGCAGCCAACAGGAGATCTACGAG.

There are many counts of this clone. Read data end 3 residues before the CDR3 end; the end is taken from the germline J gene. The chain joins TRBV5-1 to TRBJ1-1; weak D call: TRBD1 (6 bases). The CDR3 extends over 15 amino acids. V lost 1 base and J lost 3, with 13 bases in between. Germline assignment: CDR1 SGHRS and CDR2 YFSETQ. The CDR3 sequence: CASSLYTGRDTEAFF. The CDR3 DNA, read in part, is TGCGCCAGCAGCTTGTATACAGGGCGGGACACTGAA.

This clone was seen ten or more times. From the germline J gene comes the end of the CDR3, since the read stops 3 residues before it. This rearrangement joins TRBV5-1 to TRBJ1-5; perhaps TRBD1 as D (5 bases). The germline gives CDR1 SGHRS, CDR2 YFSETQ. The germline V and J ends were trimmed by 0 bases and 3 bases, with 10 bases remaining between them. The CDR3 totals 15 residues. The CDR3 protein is CASSLGGSNNQPQHF. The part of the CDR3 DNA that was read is TGCGCCAGCAGCTTGGGGGGCAGTAACAATCAGCCC.

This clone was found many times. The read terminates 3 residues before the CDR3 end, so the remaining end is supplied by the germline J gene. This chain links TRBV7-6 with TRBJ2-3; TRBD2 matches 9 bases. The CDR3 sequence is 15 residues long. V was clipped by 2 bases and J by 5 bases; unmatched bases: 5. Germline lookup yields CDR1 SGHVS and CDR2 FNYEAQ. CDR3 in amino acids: CASSLTASGKDTQYF. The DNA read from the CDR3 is TGTGCCAGCAGCTTAACGGCTAGCGGGAAAGATACG.

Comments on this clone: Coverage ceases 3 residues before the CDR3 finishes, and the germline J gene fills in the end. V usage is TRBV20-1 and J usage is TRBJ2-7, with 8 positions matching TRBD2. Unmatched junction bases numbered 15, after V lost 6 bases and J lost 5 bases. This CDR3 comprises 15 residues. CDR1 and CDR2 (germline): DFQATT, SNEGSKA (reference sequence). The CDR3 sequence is CSASRSSGKGNEQYF. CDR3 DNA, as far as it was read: TGCAGTGCCTCCCGAAGTAGCGGGAAGGGGAACGAG.

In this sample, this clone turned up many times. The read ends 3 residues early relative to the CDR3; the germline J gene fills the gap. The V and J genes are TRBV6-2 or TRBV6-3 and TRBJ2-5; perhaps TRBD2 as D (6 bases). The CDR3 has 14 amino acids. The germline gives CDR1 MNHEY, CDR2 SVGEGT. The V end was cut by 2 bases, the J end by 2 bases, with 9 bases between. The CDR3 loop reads CASSYATSQETQYF. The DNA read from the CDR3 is TGTGCCAGCAGTTACGCGACTAGTCAAGAGACC.

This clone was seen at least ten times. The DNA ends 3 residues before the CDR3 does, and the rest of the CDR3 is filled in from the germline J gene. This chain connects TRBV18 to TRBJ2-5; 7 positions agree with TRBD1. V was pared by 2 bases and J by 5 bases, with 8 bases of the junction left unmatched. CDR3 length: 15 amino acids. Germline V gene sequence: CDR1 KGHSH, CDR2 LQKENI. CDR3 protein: CASSPKPTGLETQYF. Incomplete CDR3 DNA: TGTGCCAGCTCACCAAAACCGACAGGGTTGGAGACC. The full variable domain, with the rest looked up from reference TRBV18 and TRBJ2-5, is NAGVMQNPRHLVRRRGQEARLRCSPMKGHSHVYWYRQLPEEGLKFMVYLQKENIIDESGMPKERFSAEFPKEGPSILRIQQVVRGDSAAYFCASSPKPTGLETQYFGPGTRLLVL.